The clone carrying this T cell receptor beta chain has just a few counts. Antigen: not known. Trimming removed 1 base at V and 3 bases at J, with 10 bases between. The CDR3 runs to 15 residues. Germline V gene lookup returns CDR1 SGHRS and CDR2 YFSETQ. The data belong to a study of cytomegalovirus exposure and HLA in healthy donors. Study-level findings and limits: Sequencing likely caused a cluster of highly shared sequence variants. A later analysis linked a missense DCLRE1C variant to TCR beta V- and J-gene trimming.

PCR was performed using 60 Vbeta and 13 Jbeta primers. Sequencing was performed with immunoSEQ multiplex PCR; in TCRdb, only in-frame clones are kept and a portion is missing. The table shows 150,000 or so clones, with approximately 86% occurring only once. This receptor was identified in a male donor in good health and CMV-seronegative. Sequences were obtained from PBMCs. The chain joins TRBV5-1 to TRBJ2-2, with D tentatively TRBD2 (5 bases). DNA of the CDR3: TGCGCCAGCAGCTTGCCGGGCGGGTACACCGGGGAGCTGTTTTTT. Translated: CASSLPGGYTGELFF. The full variable domain, in which reference TRBV5-1 and TRBJ2-2 provide the parts outside the CDR3, is KAGVTQTPRYLIKTRGQQVTLSCSPISGHRSVSWYQQTPGQGLQFLFEYFSETQRNKGNFPGRFSGRQFSNSRSEMNVSTLELGDSALYLCASSLPGGYTGELFFGEGSRLTVL.